These 28 T cell receptor beta chains were sequenced from one sample in a study (dated by TCRdb to between 2014 and 2017). CD4+CD25+CD127-/low cells were isolated as Tregs. The library was made by 5' RACE. Instrument used: Illumina MiSeq. Starting from the raw public reads, TCRdb applied fastp trimming at Q25, assembled clones with MiXCR and retained in-frame beta chains. Rows are unified per CDR3 protein, each entry keeping the most common DNA and genes. Across this sample there are 35,000 to 50,000 distinct CDR3 sequences, with under 25% seen only once. The top ten clonotypes cover around 4% of the sample. Sequencing used Tregs sorted from blood. These receptors were obtained from a female donor with breast cancer.

The chain employs TRBV5-6 and TRBJ2-1; D is possibly TRBD2 (6 bases). Germline lookup yields CDR1 SGHDT and CDR2 YYEEEE. There are 14 residues in the CDR3. The V and J ends lost 3 bases and 0 bases respectively, with 7 bases between them. CDR3 nucleotides: TGTGCCAGCAGCTGGGGGGACTCCTACAATGAGCAGTTCTTC. Protein product: CASSWGDSYNEQFF. Drawing the rest from reference TRBV5-6 and TRBJ2-1, the complete variable domain is DAGVTQSPTHLIKTRGQQVTLRCSPKSGHDTVSWYQQALGQGPQFIFQYYEEEERQRGNFPDRFSGHQFPNYSSELNVNALLLGDSALYLCASSWGDSYNEQFFGPGTRLTVL.

J is TRBJ2-7 and V is TRBV4-1; D not certain. With 4 bases removed from V and 0 bases from J, the gap between germline ends came to 10 bases. The CDR3 length is 14 residues. The germline V gene has CDR1 MGHRA and CDR2 YSYEKL. In DNA form, the CDR3 reads TGCGCCAGCAGCCGCGGATTAGCCTCCTACGAGCAGTACTTC. Protein: CASSRGLASYEQYF.

V and J are TRBV2 and TRBJ2-2; D uncertain. The CDR3 runs to 16 residues. Germline V lookup: CDR1 SNHLY, CDR2 FYNNEI. The ends were cut back, 8 bases at V and 0 bases at J, with 16 bases in the middle. The CDR3: CASGLSRDPNTGELFF. CDR3 DNA sequence: TGTGCCAGCGGGCTCTCGCGAGATCCGAACACCGGGGAGCTGTTTTTT.

This clonotype occurred a few times. The V call is TRBV30, the J call TRBJ1-2; TRBD1 matches at 7 bases. Germline CDR1 reads GTSNPN; CDR2 reads SVGIG (reference sequence). This CDR3 contains 13 residues. V was clipped by 1 base and J by 2 bases; unmatched bases: 1. The DNA for the CDR3 is TGTGCCTGGAGTGAGACAGGGAACTATGGCTACACCTTC. Its translation: CAWSETGNYGYTF.

Only a few counts were recorded for this clonotype. The rearrangement joins TRBV12-3 or TRBV12-4 to TRBJ2-2; TRBD1 aligns across 9 bases. J lost 7 bases, V lost 7 bases, and 10 bases had no gene match. The CDR3 has 15 amino acids. This chain's CDR3 is CASTRPGQGYGELFF. CDR3 in DNA: TGTGCCAGCACTCGTCCGGGACAGGGATACGGGGAGCTGTTTTTT.

This clonotype has ten or more counts. The rearrangement joins TRBV20-1 to TRBJ2-7, with D unclear. The CDR3 is 13 residues long. V shed 4 bases and J shed 3 bases, with 13 bases lying between them. Germline CDR1 and CDR2: DFQATT and SNEGSKA (reference sequence). The CDR3 DNA sequence: TGCAGTGCTAAACAGCCCGCAGGCTACGAGCAGTACTTC. Translated: CSAKQPAGYEQYF.

This clonotype was recorded a few times. The junction does not match germline at one end; this may be a read error. V and J are TRBV12-3 or TRBV12-4 and TRBJ2-7; the D gene is possibly TRBD2 (5 bases). CDR3 length: 14 residues. CDR3 protein: CVSSTAVAPDEQYF. The CDR3 DNA reads as TGTGTCAGCAGTACGGCGGTAGCGCCTGACGAGCAGTACTTC.

This clonotype was detected a few times. A junction boundary mismatches the germline segment, possibly from a read error. The chain is built from TRBV11-1 and TRBJ2-1; 12 bases fit TRBD2. Germline CDR1 is SGHAT and CDR2 is FQDESV (reference sequence). The CDR3 is made up of 15 amino acids. CDR3: CASSLAGGRHNEQFF. The CDR3 nucleotides are TGTGCCAGCAGCCTAGCGGGAGGGAGACACAATGAGCAGTTCTTC.

This chain joins TRBV20-1 and TRBJ2-7; no reliable D call. This CDR3 region has 14 residues. The V end was cut by 0 bases, the J end by 3 bases, with 12 bases between. The germline V gene encodes CDR1 DFQATT and CDR2 SNEGSKA (reference sequence). CDR3 amino acids: CSARDPDFFYEQYF. The CDR3 coding sequence is TGCAGTGCTAGAGATCCCGACTTCTTCTACGAGCAGTACTTC.

The V gene is TRBV5-6, the J gene TRBJ2-7; D could derive from TRBD1 or TRBD2 (5 bases each). Germline values: CDR1 SGHDT, CDR2 YYEEEE. Trimming removed 0 bases from V and 0 bases from J, with 16 bases in between. The CDR3 totals 17 residues. DNA for the CDR3: TGTGCCAGCAGCTTGGATGGGGGAACATTAAGCTCCTACGAGCAGTACTTC. This codes for CASSLDGGTLSSYEQYF.

The chain uses TRBV28 and TRBJ2-7; maybe TRBD1 (6 bases). This CDR3 comprises 15 residues. The V gene lost 2 bases and the J gene lost 2 bases, with 13 bases spanning the gap. Germline V gives CDR1 MDHEN, CDR2 SYDVKM. The CDR3 sequence: CASSLRTAYAYEQYF. Here the CDR3 DNA reads TGTGCCAGCAGTTTAAGGACAGCCTATGCCTACGAGCAGTACTTC.

The J gene is TRBJ2-3, the V gene TRBV25-1; D is perhaps TRBD2 (5 bases). Trimming left V 2 bases short and J 2 bases short, with 5 bases between. Germline V gives CDR1 MGHDK, CDR2 SYGVNS. The CDR3 consists of 13 residues. The CDR3 bases are TGTGCCAGCAGTGAACTAGCCACAGATACGCAGTATTTT. Translating it yields CASSELATDTQYF. The full variable domain, its missing parts supplied by reference TRBV25-1 and TRBJ2-3, is EADIYQTPRYLVIGTGKKITLECSQTMGHDKMYWYQQDPGMELHLIHYSYGVNSTEKGDLSSESTVSRIRTEHFPLTLESARPSHTSQYLCASSELATDTQYFGPGTRLTVL.

The chain employs TRBV12-3 or TRBV12-4 and TRBJ1-6, with a tentative D call TRBD1 (6 bases). The CDR3 spans 11 residues. V gave up 6 bases and J gave up 10 bases, with 7 bases separating them. The CDR3 loop reads CASSQGSPLHF. CDR3 nucleotide sequence: TGTGCCAGCAGCCAGGGGTCACCCCTCCACTTT.

By share, this clonotype ranks as medium-sized. The V and J genes are TRBV6-4 and TRBJ2-1; 8 bases fit TRBD1. The CDR3 loop spans 16 amino acids. J was trimmed by 9 bases and V by 3 bases; bases with no gene match: 13. The V gene's germline CDR1 is MRHNA and CDR2 SNTAGT. The CDR3 spells CASSEGSGGPEGEQFF. CDR3 nucleotides: TGTGCCAGCAGTGAGGGGTCAGGGGGCCCAGAAGGTGAGCAGTTCTTC.

This clonotype was found once. The junction does not match germline at one end; this may be a read error. The chain carries TRBV30 and TRBJ2-2; maybe TRBD2 (6 bases). This CDR3 spans 13 amino acids. From germline, CDR1 is GTSNPN and CDR2 SVGIG (reference sequence). The CDR3 protein is CAWKSGYTGELVF. CDR3 nucleotides: TGTGCCTGGAAAAGCGGGTACACCGGGGAGCTGGTTTTT.

In this sample, this clonotype turned up many times. The CDR3 bases are TGTGCCAGCAGTTTACAGGGGAGTACCTACGAGCAGTACTTC. Protein: CASSLQGSTYEQYF. This chain uses TRBV27 with TRBJ2-7; D might be TRBD1 (6 bases). Trimming took 2 bases from V and 2 from J, leaving 10 bases between them. The CDR3 runs to 14 residues. CDR1 and CDR2 (germline): MNHEY, SMNVEV (reference sequence).

This clonotype was picked up a small number of times. This chain connects TRBV11-2 to TRBJ1-1; D not certain. V shed 1 base and J shed 7 bases, with 10 bases lying between them. Germline V lookup: CDR1 SGHAT, CDR2 FQNNGV. The CDR3 has 13 residues. The CDR3 region is CASSLGTSNEAFF. Written as DNA, the CDR3 is TGTGCCAGCAGCTTAGGCACGTCAAATGAAGCTTTCTTT. The whole variable domain, filled in from reference TRBV11-2 and TRBJ1-1, reads EAGVAQSPRYKIIEKRQSVAFWCNPISGHATLYWYQQILGQGPKLLIQFQNNGVVDDSQLPKDRFSAERLKGVDSTLKIQPAKLEDSAVYLCASSLGTSNEAFFGQGTRLTVV.

This clonotype was detected only a few times. The rearrangement uses TRBV28 and TRBJ2-7, with 8 bases matching TRBD1. The germline V gene encodes CDR1 MDHEN and CDR2 SYDVKM. The CDR3 runs to 14 residues. V lost 3 bases, J lost 6 bases, and 7 bases stayed unmatched. The CDR3 nucleotides are TGTGCCAGCAGTTTCACAGGGGGTGCGGGCGAGCAGTACTTC. It is translated as CASSFTGGAGEQYF. The complete variable domain, with remaining parts taken from reference TRBV28 and TRBJ2-7, reads DVKVTQSSRYLVKRTGEKVFLECVQDMDHENMFWYRQDPGLGLRLIYFSYDVKMKEKGDIPEGYSVSREKKERFSLILESASTNQTSMYLCASSFTGGAGEQYFGPGTRLTVT.

The table lists this clonotype with a few counts. The rearrangement links TRBV19 to TRBJ1-2, with 7 bases identical to TRBD1. The CDR3 contains 15 residues. With 5 bases clipped from V and 2 bases from J, the junction kept 8 bases outside the gene matches. Germline lookup yields CDR1 LNHDA and CDR2 SQIVND (reference sequence). CDR3 in DNA: TGTGCCAGTAGTTCCCGACAGGGTAGGAACTATGGCTACACCTTC. Protein product: CASSSRQGRNYGYTF.

This clonotype has ten or more counts. J is TRBJ1-1 and V is TRBV25-1; possible D gene TRBD1, 5 bases. V was cut by 6 bases and J by 3 bases, with 14 bases left in between. This CDR3 spans 14 amino acids. Germline V lookup: CDR1 MGHDK, CDR2 SYGVNS. The CDR3 DNA sequence: TGTGCCAGCAGGGGACTGGGACTTTACACTGAAGCTTTCTTT. Translating it yields CASRGLGLYTEAFF.

This clonotype was recorded a few times. The V and J genes are TRBV7-9 and TRBJ2-7; a weak D match, TRBD2 (6 bases). Germline V gives CDR1 SEHNR, CDR2 FQNEAQ (reference sequence). The germline V and J ends were trimmed by 5 bases and 3 bases, with 17 bases remaining between them. The CDR3 is 15 residues long. The CDR3 here is CASSAAGGEGYEQYF. The CDR3 DNA sequence: TGTGCCAGCAGCGCCGCCGGGGGAGAGGGCTACGAGCAGTACTTC.

This clonotype was seen a handful of times. The rearrangement joins TRBV5-4 to TRBJ1-1, with D perhaps matching TRBD1 (5 bases). Between the trimmed V and J ends, which lost 4 bases and 7 bases, there was a span of 17 bases. Germline loops: CDR1 SGHNT, CDR2 YYREEE (reference sequence). This CDR3 contains 14 residues. The CDR3 loop is CASSIRDFEGEAFF. CDR3 coding DNA: TGTGCCAGCAGCATCCGGGACTTTGAAGGTGAAGCTTTCTTT.

This clonotype was counted many times. Here the CDR3 DNA reads TGTGCCAGCAGTTTAACCACAGGGTACACTGAAGCTTTCTTT. Its translation: CASSLTTGYTEAFF. The chain couples TRBV12-3 or TRBV12-4 to TRBJ1-1; a weak D match, TRBD1 (6 bases). The CDR3 runs to 14 residues. V gave up 2 bases and J gave up 3 bases, with 10 bases separating them.

V gene TRBV2 combines with J gene TRBJ1-1; D not certain. V lost 3 bases and J 0 bases, leaving 5 bases between the germline ends. This CDR3 region has 13 residues. Germline loops: CDR1 SNHLY, CDR2 FYNNEI. CDR3 DNA sequence: TGTGCCAGCAGTGACAACGTGAACACTGAAGCTTTCTTT. Protein product: CASSDNVNTEAFF.

As to this clonotype: A single base separates this from a much larger clone, so it may be a read error. This chain's CDR3 is CASRELVSPYNEQFF. The CDR3 DNA reads TGTGCCAGCAGGGAACTGGTTAGCCCCTACAATGAGCAGTTCTTC. The chain links TRBV7-9 to TRBJ2-1; D uncertain. CDR3 length: 15 amino acids. Germline CDR1 SEHNR, CDR2 FQNEAQ (reference sequence). Trimming took off 6 bases at V and 2 bases at J, with 14 bases between the two ends.

This clonotype was observed a handful of times. The chain is built from TRBV12-3 or TRBV12-4 and TRBJ1-2; a possible D gene is TRBD1 (5 bases). V lost 5 bases and J lost 4, with 11 bases in between. CDR3 size: 13 residues. The CDR3 DNA sequence: TGTGCCAGCAGTCCCCGGACAAGCTATGGCTACACCTTC. It specifies CASSPRTSYGYTF.

This clonotype has a handful of counts. V usage is TRBV12-3 or TRBV12-4 and J usage is TRBJ2-1, with no clear D. This CDR3 contains 11 residues. V was pared by 5 bases and J by 10 bases, with 9 bases between. The CDR3 DNA follows: TGTGCCAGCAGTCCGATAGGGGAGCAGTTCTTC. It encodes CASSPIGEQFF.

The chain is built from TRBV4-2 and TRBJ1-1; D is ambiguous. The CDR3 covers 14 residues. Germline assignment: CDR1 LGHNA and CDR2 YNFKEQ. The V end lost 0 bases, the J end lost 7 bases, and 12 bases lay between the germline ends. This CDR3 is CASSQDNQGGEAFF. CDR3 coding DNA: TGTGCCAGCAGCCAAGATAATCAAGGAGGTGAAGCTTTCTTT.